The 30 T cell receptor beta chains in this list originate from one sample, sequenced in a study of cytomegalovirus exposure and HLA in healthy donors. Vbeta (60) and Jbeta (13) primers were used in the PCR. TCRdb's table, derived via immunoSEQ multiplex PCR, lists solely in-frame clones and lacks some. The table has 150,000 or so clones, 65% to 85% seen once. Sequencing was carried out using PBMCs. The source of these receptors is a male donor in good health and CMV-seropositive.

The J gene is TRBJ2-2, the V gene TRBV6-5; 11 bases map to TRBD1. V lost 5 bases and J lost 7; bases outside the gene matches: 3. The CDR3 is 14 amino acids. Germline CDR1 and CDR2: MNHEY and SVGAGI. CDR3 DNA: TGTGCCAGCAGTGGACAGGGGGCGGGCGGGGAGCTGTTTTTT. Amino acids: CASSGQGAGGELFF.

The DNA for the CDR3 is TGCAGCGTTCCCGGGACAGGGAACACTGAAGCTTTCTTT. It encodes CSVPGTGNTEAFF. The rearrangement joins TRBV29-1 to TRBJ1-1; 8 nucleotides align to TRBD1. The CDR3 has 13 residues. The germline CDR1 and CDR2 sequences are SQVTM and ANQGSEA. With V trimmed by 5 bases and J by 1 base, 3 bases remained unmatched.

The DNA of the CDR3 is TGTGCCAGCAGCTTAGGGACAGGGGGTTTCACAGATACGCAGTATTTT. It translates to CASSLGTGGFTDTQYF. The rearrangement links TRBV11-3 to TRBJ2-3; 10 bases map to TRBD1. Trimming cost V 1 base and J 2 bases; bases outside gene matches: 3. CDR1 is SGHNT, CDR2 YENEEA, per germline. This CDR3 has 16 amino acids.

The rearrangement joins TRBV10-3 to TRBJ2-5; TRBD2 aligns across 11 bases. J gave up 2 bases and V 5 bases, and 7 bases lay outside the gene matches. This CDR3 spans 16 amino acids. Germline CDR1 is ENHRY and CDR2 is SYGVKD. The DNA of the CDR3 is TGTGCCATCAGTACTCCGGGACTAGCGGAGCAAGAGACCCAGTACTTC. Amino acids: CAISTPGLAEQETQYF.

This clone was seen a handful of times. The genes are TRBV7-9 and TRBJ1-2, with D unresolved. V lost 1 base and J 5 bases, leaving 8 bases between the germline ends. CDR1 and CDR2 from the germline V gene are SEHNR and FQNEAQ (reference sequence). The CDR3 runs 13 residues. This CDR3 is CASSLVAQYGYTF. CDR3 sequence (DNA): TGTGCCAGCAGCTTAGTGGCACAGTATGGCTACACCTTC.

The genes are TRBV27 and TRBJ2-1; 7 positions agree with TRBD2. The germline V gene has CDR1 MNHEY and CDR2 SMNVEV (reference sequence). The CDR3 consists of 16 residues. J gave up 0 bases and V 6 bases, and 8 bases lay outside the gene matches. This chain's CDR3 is CASRPSGTNSYNEQFF. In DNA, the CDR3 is TGTGCCAGCAGACCATCCGGGACTAACTCCTACAATGAGCAGTTCTTC.

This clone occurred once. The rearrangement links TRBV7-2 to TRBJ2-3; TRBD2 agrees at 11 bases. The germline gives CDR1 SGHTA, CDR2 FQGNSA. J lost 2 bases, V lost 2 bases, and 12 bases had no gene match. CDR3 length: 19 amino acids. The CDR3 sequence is CASSLLASGGLGYTDTQYF. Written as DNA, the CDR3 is TGTGCCAGCAGCTTATTGGCTAGCGGGGGGCTCGGTTACACAGATACGCAGTATTTT.

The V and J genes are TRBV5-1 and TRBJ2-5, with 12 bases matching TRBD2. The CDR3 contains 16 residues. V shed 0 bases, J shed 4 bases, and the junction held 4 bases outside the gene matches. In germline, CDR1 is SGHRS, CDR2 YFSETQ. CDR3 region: CASSLALAGGRETQYF. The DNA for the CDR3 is TGCGCCAGCAGCTTGGCCCTAGCGGGAGGGCGAGAGACCCAGTACTTC.

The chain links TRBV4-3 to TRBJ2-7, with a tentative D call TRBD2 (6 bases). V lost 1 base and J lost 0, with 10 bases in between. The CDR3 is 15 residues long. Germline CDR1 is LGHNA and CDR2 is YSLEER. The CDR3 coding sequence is TGCGCCAGCAGCCAAGGGGCGGGATCCTCCTACGAGCAGTACTTC. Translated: CASSQGAGSSYEQYF.

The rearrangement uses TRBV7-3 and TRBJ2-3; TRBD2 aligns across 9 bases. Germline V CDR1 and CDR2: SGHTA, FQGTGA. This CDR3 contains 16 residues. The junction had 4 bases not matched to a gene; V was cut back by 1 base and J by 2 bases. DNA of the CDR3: TGTGCCAGCAGCTTAATAGCGGGAGAGTTCACAGATACGCAGTATTTT. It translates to CASSLIAGEFTDTQYF. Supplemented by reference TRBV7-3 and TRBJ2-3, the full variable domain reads GAGVSQTPSNKVTEKGKYVELRCDPISGHTALYWYRQSLGQGPEFLIYFQGTGAADDSGLPNDRFFAVRPEGSVSTLKIQRTERGDSAVYLCASSLIAGEFTDTQYFGPGTRLTVL.

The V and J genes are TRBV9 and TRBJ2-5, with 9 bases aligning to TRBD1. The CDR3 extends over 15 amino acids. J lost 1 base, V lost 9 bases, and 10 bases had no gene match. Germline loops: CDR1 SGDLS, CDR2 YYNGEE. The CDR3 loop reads CATTPGQGIQETQYF. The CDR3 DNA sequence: TGTGCCACTACCCCGGGACAGGGAATCCAAGAGACCCAGTACTTC.

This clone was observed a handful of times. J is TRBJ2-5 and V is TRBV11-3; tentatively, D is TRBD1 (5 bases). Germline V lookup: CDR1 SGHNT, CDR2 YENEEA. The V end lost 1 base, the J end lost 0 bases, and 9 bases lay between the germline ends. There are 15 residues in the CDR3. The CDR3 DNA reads TGTGCCAGCAGCTTAGGCGCAGGGTACCAAGAGACCCAGTACTTC. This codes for CASSLGAGYQETQYF.

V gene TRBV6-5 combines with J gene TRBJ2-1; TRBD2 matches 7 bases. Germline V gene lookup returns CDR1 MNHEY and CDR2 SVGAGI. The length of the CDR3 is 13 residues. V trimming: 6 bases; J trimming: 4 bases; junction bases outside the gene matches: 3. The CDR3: CASRTAGYNEQFF. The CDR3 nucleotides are TGTGCCAGCAGAACAGCGGGGTACAATGAGCAGTTCTTC.

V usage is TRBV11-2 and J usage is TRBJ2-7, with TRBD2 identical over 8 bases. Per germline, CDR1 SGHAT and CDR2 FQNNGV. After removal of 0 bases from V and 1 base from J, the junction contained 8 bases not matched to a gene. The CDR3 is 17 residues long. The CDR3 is CASSLDQGSGGSYEQYF. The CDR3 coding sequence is TGTGCCAGCAGCTTAGATCAGGGGAGCGGGGGTTCCTACGAGCAGTACTTC.

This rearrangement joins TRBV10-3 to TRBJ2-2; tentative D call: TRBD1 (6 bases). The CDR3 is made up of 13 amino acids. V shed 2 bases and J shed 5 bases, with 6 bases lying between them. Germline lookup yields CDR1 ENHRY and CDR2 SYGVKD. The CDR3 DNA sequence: TGTGCCATCAGTGAGGGACAGACCGGGGAGCTGTTTTTT. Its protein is CAISEGQTGELFF.

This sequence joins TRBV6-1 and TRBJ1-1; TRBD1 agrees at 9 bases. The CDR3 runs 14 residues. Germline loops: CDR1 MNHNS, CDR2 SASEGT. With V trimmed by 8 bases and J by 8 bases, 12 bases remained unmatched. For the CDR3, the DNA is TGTGCCAGCGTCACAGGGGGCGCACAACCCGAAGCTTTCTTT. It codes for CASVTGGAQPEAFF.

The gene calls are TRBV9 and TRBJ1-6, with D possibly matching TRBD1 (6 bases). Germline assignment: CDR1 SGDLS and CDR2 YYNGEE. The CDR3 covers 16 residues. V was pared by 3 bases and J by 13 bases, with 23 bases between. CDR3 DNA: TGTGCCAGCAGCGAGGGGACAAGTCTATTCGTTCACCCCCTCCACTTT. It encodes CASSEGTSLFVHPLHF.

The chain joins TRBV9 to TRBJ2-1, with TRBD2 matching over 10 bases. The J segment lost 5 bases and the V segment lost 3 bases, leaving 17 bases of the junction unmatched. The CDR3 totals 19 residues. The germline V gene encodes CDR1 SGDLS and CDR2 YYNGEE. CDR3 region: CASSASSRAGTSDDNEQFF. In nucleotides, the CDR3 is TGTGCCAGCAGCGCCTCCTCAAGGGCCGGGACTAGCGACGACAATGAGCAGTTCTTC.

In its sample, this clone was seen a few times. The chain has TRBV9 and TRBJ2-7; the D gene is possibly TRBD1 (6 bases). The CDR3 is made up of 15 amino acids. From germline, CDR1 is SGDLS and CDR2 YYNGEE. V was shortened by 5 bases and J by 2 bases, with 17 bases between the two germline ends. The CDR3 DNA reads TGTGCCAGCAGTGTTGGCAGGACAGTTCCCTACGAGCAGTACTTC. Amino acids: CASSVGRTVPYEQYF. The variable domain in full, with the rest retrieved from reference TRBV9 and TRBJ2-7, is DSGVTQTPKHLITATGQRVTLRCSPRSGDLSVYWYQQSLDQGLQFLIQYYNGEERAKGNILERFSAQQFPDLHSELNLSSLELGDSALYFCASSVGRTVPYEQYFGPGTRLTVT.

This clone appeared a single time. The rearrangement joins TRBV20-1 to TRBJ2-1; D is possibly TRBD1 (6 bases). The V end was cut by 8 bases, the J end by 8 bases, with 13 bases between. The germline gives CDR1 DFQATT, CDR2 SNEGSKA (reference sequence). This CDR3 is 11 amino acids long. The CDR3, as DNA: TGCAGTCCCTCAGGGGCCCATGAGCAGTTCTTC. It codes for CSPSGAHEQFF.

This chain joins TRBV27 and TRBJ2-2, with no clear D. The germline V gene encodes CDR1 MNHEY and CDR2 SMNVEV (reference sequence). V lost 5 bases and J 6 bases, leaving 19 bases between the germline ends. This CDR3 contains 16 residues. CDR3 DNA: TGTGCCAGCAGTCCACGAACGCCGCTGATAGCCGGGGAGCTGTTTTTT. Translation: CASSPRTPLIAGELFF.

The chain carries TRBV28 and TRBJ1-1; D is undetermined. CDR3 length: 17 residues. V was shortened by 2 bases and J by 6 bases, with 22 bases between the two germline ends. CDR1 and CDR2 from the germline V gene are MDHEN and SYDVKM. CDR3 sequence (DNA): TGTGCCAGCAGTTTACCCCCCACCGTGACGGAGTGGTCTGAAGCTTTCTTT. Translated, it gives CASSLPPTVTEWSEAFF.

DNA for the CDR3: TGTGCCAGCAGTCATACAGGGGCGGGCAATCAGCCCCAGCATTTT. Residues: CASSHTGAGNQPQHF. V usage is TRBV27 and J usage is TRBJ1-5; TRBD1 aligns across 7 bases. Germline assignment: CDR1 MNHEY and CDR2 SMNVEV (reference sequence). The V gene end was trimmed by 5 bases and the J gene end by 2 bases; junction bases not matched to a gene: 6. CDR3 length: 15 amino acids.

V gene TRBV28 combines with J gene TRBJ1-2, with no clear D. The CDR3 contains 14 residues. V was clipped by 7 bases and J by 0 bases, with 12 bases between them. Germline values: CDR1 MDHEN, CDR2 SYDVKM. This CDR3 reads CASTRRLANYGYTF. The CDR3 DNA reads TGTGCCAGCACCCGCAGGTTAGCTAACTATGGCTACACCTTC.

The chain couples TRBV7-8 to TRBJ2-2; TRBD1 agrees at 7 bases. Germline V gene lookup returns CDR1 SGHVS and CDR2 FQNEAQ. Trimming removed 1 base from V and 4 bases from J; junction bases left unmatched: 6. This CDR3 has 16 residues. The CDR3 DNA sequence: TGTGCCAGCAGCTTAGGGATTGGGACAGTCACCGGGGAGCTGTTTTTT. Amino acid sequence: CASSLGIGTVTGELFF.

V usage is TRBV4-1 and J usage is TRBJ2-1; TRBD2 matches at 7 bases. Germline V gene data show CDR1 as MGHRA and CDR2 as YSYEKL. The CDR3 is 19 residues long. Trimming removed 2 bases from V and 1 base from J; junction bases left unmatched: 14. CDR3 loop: CASSQWASGGVGSYNEQFF. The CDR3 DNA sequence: TGCGCCAGCAGCCAATGGGCTAGCGGAGGGGTGGGATCCTACAATGAGCAGTTCTTC.

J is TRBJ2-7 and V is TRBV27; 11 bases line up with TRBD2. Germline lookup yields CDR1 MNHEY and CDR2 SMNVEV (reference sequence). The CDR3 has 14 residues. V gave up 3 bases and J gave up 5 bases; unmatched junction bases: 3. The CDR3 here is CASSFLAGGNEQYF. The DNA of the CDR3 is TGTGCCAGCAGTTTTCTAGCGGGAGGTAACGAGCAGTACTTC.

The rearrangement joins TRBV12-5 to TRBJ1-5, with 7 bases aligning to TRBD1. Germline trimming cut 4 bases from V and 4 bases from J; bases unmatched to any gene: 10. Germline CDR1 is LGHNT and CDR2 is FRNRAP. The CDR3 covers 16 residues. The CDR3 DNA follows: TGTGCTAGTGGTTCCCGGCGGGACAGCGGGAATCAGCCCCAGCATTTT. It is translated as CASGSRRDSGNQPQHF.

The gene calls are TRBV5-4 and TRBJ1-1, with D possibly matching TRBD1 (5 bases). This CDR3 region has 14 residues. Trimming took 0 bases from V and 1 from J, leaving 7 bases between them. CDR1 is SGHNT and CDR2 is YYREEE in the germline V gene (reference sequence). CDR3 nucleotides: TGTGCCAGCAGCTTGGGACAGCCGAACACTGAAGCTTTCTTT. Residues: CASSLGQPNTEAFF.

The DNA for the CDR3 is TGTGCCAGTAGTATTCTGAGGACTAGCGGAGGTTACAATGAGCAGTTCTTC. Encoded protein: CASSILRTSGGYNEQFF. The gene calls are TRBV19 and TRBJ2-1; 10 bases are a match to TRBD2. V was clipped by 3 bases and J by 4 bases; unmatched bases: 9. The CDR3 sequence is 17 residues long. Germline CDR1 is LNHDA and CDR2 is SQIVND (reference sequence).